This TCR beta chain originates from a study of T cell changes during pregnancy in multiple sclerosis. This CDR3 is 17 amino acids long. CDR1 and CDR2 (germline): LGHNA, YSLEER. The J segment lost 3 bases and the V segment lost 0 bases, leaving 7 bases of the junction unmatched. The protocol was immunoSEQ multiplex PCR, while the TCRdb copy is restricted to in-frame clones and leaves out a portion. The sample records around 100,000 clones, 80% to 95% being singletons. The receptor was derived from a female donor with multiple sclerosis, enrolled in a pregnancy study. The sequences come from peripheral blood, collected after pregnancy. The chain recombines TRBV4-3 with TRBJ2-2; 7 bases agree with TRBD1. CDR3 sequence (DNA): TGCGCCAGCAGCCAAGAAGGGGGCCGACCTGACACCGGGGAGCTGTTTTTT. It specifies CASSQEGGRPDTGELFF.